This T cell receptor beta chain was documented in a study of T cells in Graves' hyperthyroidism and ophthalmopathy. Study-level results: A model built on 13 V-J features separated ophthalmopathy from stable hyperthyroidism.

Between the trimmed V and J ends, which lost 8 bases and 9 bases, there was a span of 17 bases. Germline lookup yields CDR1 SGHAT and CDR2 FQNNGV. The CDR3 is made up of 13 amino acids. Researchers amplified the TCR beta CDR3 regions from RNA transcripts. Researchers ran a first-round RT-PCR on the TCR CDR3 using the HTBI primer set. Via MiXCR, TCRdb re-called the multiplex PCR reads, giving one row per CDR3 protein. The sample holds more than 350,000 distinct CDR3 sequences, approximately 18% seen once. This clonotype showed up just a few times. The antigen remains undetermined. Blood was drawn at first hyperthyroidism diagnosis, before any ophthalmopathy symptoms.

Sequenced sample: blood. The rearrangement joins TRBV11-2 to TRBJ2-1, with a possible D match to TRBD2 (6 bases). The TCR originated in a woman younger than 45 with Graves' hyperthyroidism that later progressed to Graves' ophthalmopathy. The CDR3 DNA is TGTGCCAGCGGGACCTCTAGCGTCGCTGAGCAGTTCTTC. The encoded protein is CASGTSSVAEQFF.